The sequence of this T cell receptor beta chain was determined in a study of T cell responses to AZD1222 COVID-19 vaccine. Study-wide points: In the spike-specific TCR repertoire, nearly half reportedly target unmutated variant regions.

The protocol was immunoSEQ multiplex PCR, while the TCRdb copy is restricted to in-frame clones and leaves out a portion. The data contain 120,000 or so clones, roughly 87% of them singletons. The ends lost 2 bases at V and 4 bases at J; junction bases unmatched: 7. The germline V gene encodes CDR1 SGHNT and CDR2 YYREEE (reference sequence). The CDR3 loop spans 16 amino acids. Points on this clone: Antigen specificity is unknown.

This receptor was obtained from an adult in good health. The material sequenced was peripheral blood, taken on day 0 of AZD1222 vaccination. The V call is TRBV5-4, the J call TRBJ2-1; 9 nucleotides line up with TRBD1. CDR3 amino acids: CASSFRGDRAYNEQFF. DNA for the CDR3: TGTGCCAGCAGCTTCCGTGGGGACAGGGCGTACAATGAGCAGTTCTTC.